These 12 T cell receptor beta chains originate from one sample sequenced in a study of T-cell memory formation after mild COVID-19. In TCRdb, the 5' RACE reads were re-called with MiXCR into one record per CDR3 protein. The sample lists 430,000 or so distinct CDR3 sequences, around 25% occurring once. Specimen: PBMCs or a T cell subset sorted from them (not recorded which). These receptor sequences come from an adult woman who had mild COVID-19 (a few samples of this study predate the infection). Cell type and time point are not known.

CDR3 loop: CSVVKDTNYGYTF. The CDR3 nucleotides are TGCAGCGTTGTAAAGGATACTAACTATGGCTACACCTTC. This chain joins TRBV29-1 and TRBJ1-2, with D uncertain. V lost 4 bases, J lost 0 bases, and 9 bases lay in between. Germline lookup yields CDR1 SQVTM and CDR2 ANQGSEA. The CDR3 length is 13 residues.

The chain recombines TRBV11-1 with TRBJ2-5, with D tentatively TRBD2 (6 bases). This CDR3 is built from 15 residues. Germline V gene lookup returns CDR1 SGHAT and CDR2 FQDESV (reference sequence). V was shortened by 3 bases and J by 2 bases, with 13 bases between the two germline ends. Here the CDR3 DNA reads TGTGCCAGCAGCTTTACGGGGAGGTGGCAAGAGACCCAGTACTTC. Its protein is CASSFTGRWQETQYF.

This clonotype has more than one count but fewer than ten. The chain links TRBV6-5 to TRBJ2-7; D call uncertain. Germline values: CDR1 MNHEY, CDR2 SVGAGI. V lost 2 bases and J 3 bases, leaving 8 bases between the germline ends. The CDR3 loop spans 13 amino acids. CDR3 amino acids: CASSYLINYEQYF. The CDR3 DNA reads as TGTGCCAGCAGTTACCTGATTAACTACGAGCAGTACTTC.

This clonotype was counted only a few times. The chain couples TRBV18 to TRBJ2-1; D remains ambiguous. This CDR3 contains 17 residues. Trimming stripped 3 bases from V and 0 bases from J, with 15 bases between. Germline V CDR1 and CDR2: KGHSH, LQKENI. CDR3 in DNA: TGTGCCAGCTCACCGCAGTACAGCACCAGCTCCTACAATGAGCAGTTCTTC. Its protein product is CASSPQYSTSSYNEQFF.

V gene TRBV20-1 combines with J gene TRBJ2-1; D not certain. From germline, CDR1 is DFQATT and CDR2 SNEGSKA (reference sequence). This CDR3 is 15 amino acids long. V lost 6 bases and J lost 2, with 17 bases in between. The DNA for the CDR3 is TGCAGTGCCACTACCGGGCCGAAAACCTACAATGAGCAGTTCTTC. Encoded protein: CSATTGPKTYNEQFF.

The V gene is TRBV12-3 or TRBV12-4, the J gene TRBJ2-7; no reliable D call. CDR3 length equals 11 residues. V was shortened by 8 bases and J by 5 bases, with 10 bases between the two germline ends. CDR3: CASALTHEQYF. The CDR3 region has the DNA TGTGCCAGCGCCTTGACTCACGAGCAGTACTTC.

The chain is built from TRBV19 and TRBJ1-2; unclear D gene. Germline CDR1 reads LNHDA; CDR2 reads SQIVND (reference sequence). Trimming took 3 bases from V and 7 from J, leaving 12 bases between them. The CDR3 runs to 13 residues. CDR3 DNA: TGTGCCAGTAGTATCTGGGAGGTGCCTGGCTACACCTTC. The encoded protein is CASSIWEVPGYTF. Full variable domain (rest looked up from reference TRBV19 and TRBJ1-2): DGGITQSPKYLFRKEGQNVTLSCEQNLNHDAMYWYRQDPGQGLRLIYYSQIVNDFQKGDIAEGYSVSREKKESFPLTVTSAQKNPTAFYLCASSIWEVPGYTFGSGTRLTVV.

The chain links TRBV15 to TRBJ2-7; D call uncertain. In germline, CDR1 is LNHNV, CDR2 YYDKDF (reference sequence). CDR3 size: 13 residues. V lost 1 base to trimming and J lost 0 bases, with 4 bases between them. The CDR3 loop reads CATSRGDSYEQYF. DNA of the CDR3: TGTGCCACCAGCAGAGGGGACTCCTACGAGCAGTACTTC.

This sequence joins TRBV20-1 and TRBJ2-1, with D hard to call. The germline V and J ends were trimmed by 5 bases and 0 bases, with 14 bases remaining between them. This CDR3 is built from 15 residues. CDR1 DFQATT and CDR2 SNEGSKA come from the germline V gene (reference sequence). DNA for the CDR3: TGCAGTGCTCTACGGACGGAAAGCTCCTACAATGAGCAGTTCTTC. This translates into CSALRTESSYNEQFF.

In this sample, this clonotype turned up a few times. The chain employs TRBV18 and TRBJ2-7; tentative D call: TRBD2 (6 bases). Trimming removed 6 bases at V and 5 bases at J, with 17 bases between. Germline V gene sequence: CDR1 KGHSH, CDR2 LQKENI. The CDR3 runs 14 residues. The CDR3 loop reads CASSRGSGDHEQYF. CDR3 nucleotides: TGTGCCAGCTCTCGGGGTAGCGGAGATCACGAGCAGTACTTC.

The chain uses TRBV29-1 and TRBJ2-3, with 9 bases fitting TRBD1. CDR1 is SQVTM, CDR2 ANQGSEA, per germline. After removal of 6 bases from V and 9 bases from J, the junction contained 4 bases not matched to a gene. The CDR3 covers 11 residues. In DNA, the CDR3 is TGCAGCGTCGGGGACAGGGACACGCAGTATTTT. Translating it yields CSVGDRDTQYF.

The chain has TRBV6-5 and TRBJ1-1; D possibly corresponds to TRBD1 (6 bases). CDR3 length equals 14 residues. Trimming pared 7 bases from V and 3 bases from J, leaving 15 bases between. CDR1 is MNHEY, CDR2 SVGAGI, per germline. This CDR3 reads CASTKQQGDTEAFF. The CDR3, as DNA: TGTGCCAGCACGAAGCAACAGGGAGACACTGAAGCTTTCTTT.